The clone carrying this T cell receptor (beta chain) was seen at least ten times. Its antigen is as yet unknown. The CDR3 consists of 15 residues. Unmatched junction bases numbered 8, after V lost 7 bases and J lost 1 base. Germline CDR1 reads ENHRY; CDR2 reads SYGVKD. This entry belongs to a study of T cells in Graves' hyperthyroidism and ophthalmopathy. General study points: The majority of expanded thyroid clonotypes above 0.001 also appeared in blood. Ophthalmopathy was model-predicted a median around 6.1 months pre-onset.

The source material, RNA transcripts, was used to amplify TCR beta CDR3 regions. The HTBI primer set drove a first-round RT-PCR of the TCR CDR3. Each CDR3 protein is one row after TCRdb ran MiXCR on the multiplex PCR reads. The top ten hold about 14% of the sample, which has approximately 710,000 distinct CDR3 sequences, approximately 15% seen once. Extraction of PBMCs used 8.5 to 10 ml of fresh peripheral blood. The sequencing input was blood. The V call is TRBV10-3, the J call TRBJ1-2; 8 positions agree with TRBD1. The clonotype comes from a man over 45 with Graves' hyperthyroidism. The CDR3, as DNA: TGTGCCATCAAGGGACAGGAAGGGAGTAACTATGGCTACACCTTC. Translating it yields CAIKGQEGSNYGYTF.